This entry describes one TCR beta chain. Its specificity is not known. Germline V gene lookup returns CDR1 SQVTM and CDR2 ANQGSEA. This CDR3 contains 15 residues. Trimming took off 4 bases at V and 0 bases at J, with 10 bases between the two ends. An Oncomine TCR Beta short-read assay was used to sequence the DNA from cultured CD4+ T cells. Via MiXCR, TCRdb re-called the PCR reads, giving one row per CDR3 protein. The data hold roughly 16,000 distinct CDR3 sequences, with over 70% observed a single time. This sample was included in a study of vaccination and CD4 T cells after COVID-19. Whole-study context: Cells were stimulated with overlapping spike peptide pools from SARS-CoV-2, HCoV-NL63, HCoV-OC43 and HCoV-229E. General study results and limits: Vaccine-specific clones numbering 304 of 307 showed spike mono-reactivity in convalescent patients.

Specified treatment: roughly nine-day PBMC culture with coronavirus spike peptide pools or control peptides (ViraFEST assay). Half the medium was replaced with fresh IL-2 medium on days 3 and 7. This chain uses TRBV29-1 with TRBJ2-6, with D perhaps matching TRBD2 (6 bases). Sequenced input: CD4+ T cells from blood, cultured in vitro. The source of this sequence is a human donor who had recovered from COVID-19. The CDR3 nucleotides are TGCAGCGTTGCGGGGGAAAGCTCTGGGGCCAACGTCCTGACTTTC. It specifies CSVAGESSGANVLTF.